These 18 T cell receptor beta chains were all obtained from the same sample, sequenced in a study of cytomegalovirus exposure and HLA in healthy donors. Primers for the PCR totalled 60 Vbeta and 13 Jbeta. Only in-frame clones appear in the TCRdb table, and some are missing; sequencing was by immunoSEQ multiplex PCR. The table includes about 160,000 clones, roughly 87% detected once. Source material: PBMCs. The receptors originated from a girl aged 5-17 years in good health and CMV-seropositive.

J is TRBJ2-7 and V is TRBV4-2; 12 bases are a match to TRBD2. CDR3 length: 17 amino acids. Germline V lookup: CDR1 LGHNA, CDR2 YNFKEQ. V lost 0 bases and J lost 5; bases outside the gene matches: 8. CDR3 coding DNA: TGTGCCAGCAGCCAAGATCTCCTAGCGGGAGGGAACCACGAGCAGTACTTC. Translation gives CASSQDLLAGGNHEQYF.

The rearrangement uses TRBV9 and TRBJ2-5; 8 nucleotides agree with TRBD2. Trimming at V came to 0 bases and at J to 2 bases, leaving 6 bases not matched to a gene. The CDR3 has 16 residues. Germline V CDR1 and CDR2: SGDLS, YYNGEE. CDR3 sequence (DNA): TGTGCCAGCAGCGTAGGCGGGGGGCCGGGGCAAGAGACCCAGTACTTC. Translated: CASSVGGGPGQETQYF.

The rearrangement links TRBV30 to TRBJ1-3; 8 bases are shared with TRBD1. The V gene's germline CDR1 is GTSNPN and CDR2 SVGIG (reference sequence). Losses at the gene ends were 6 bases for V and 3 bases for J; bases not matched to a gene: 10. The CDR3 spans 15 residues. CDR3 region: CACLKAGGNGNTIYF. The CDR3 coding sequence is TGTGCCTGCCTTAAAGCAGGGGGCAATGGAAACACCATATATTTT.

The rearrangement joins TRBV6-4 to TRBJ2-3; 7 positions match TRBD2. J gave up 4 bases and V 3 bases, and 7 bases lay outside the gene matches. Germline loops: CDR1 MRHNA, CDR2 SNTAGT. The CDR3 consists of 15 residues. CDR3 loop: CASSEGAGSADTQYF. The CDR3 coding sequence is TGTGCCAGCAGTGAAGGAGCGGGGAGTGCAGATACGCAGTATTTT.

This chain connects TRBV6-4 to TRBJ2-3; 9 nucleotides agree with TRBD2. CDR3 length: 15 amino acids. CDR1 and CDR2 (germline): MRHNA, SNTAGT. The ends lost 6 bases at V and 4 bases at J; junction bases unmatched: 8. The CDR3 sequence is CASSRSGGVADTQYF. For the CDR3, the DNA is TGTGCCAGCAGCCGTAGCGGGGGCGTCGCAGATACGCAGTATTTT.

This clone was counted once. This rearrangement joins TRBV5-4 to TRBJ2-5, with TRBD2 identical over 15 bases. The CDR3 is 16 residues long. Germline-derived CDR1 and CDR2 are SGHNT and YYREEE (reference sequence). The V and J ends lost 4 bases and 4 bases, in that order; junction bases with no gene match: 5. The CDR3, as DNA: TGTGCCAGCAGCCCCGGACTAGCGGGAGGGGGAGAGACCCAGTACTTC. It is translated as CASSPGLAGGGETQYF.

This clone has a handful of counts. This chain connects TRBV25-1 to TRBJ2-7; 14 bases fit TRBD2. This CDR3 comprises 18 residues. Trimming at V came to 5 bases and at J to 4 bases, leaving 13 bases not matched to a gene. Germline assignment: CDR1 MGHDK and CDR2 SYGVNS. CDR3 in amino acids: CASSRVSGTSGSSYEQYF. Here the CDR3 DNA reads TGTGCCAGCAGTCGCGTCAGCGGGACTAGCGGGAGCAGTTACGAGCAGTACTTC.

The chain recombines TRBV7-3 with TRBJ2-2, with D tentatively TRBD2 (7 bases). Trimming removed 8 bases at V and 6 bases at J, with 13 bases between. The CDR3 loop spans 13 amino acids. Germline V gene lookup returns CDR1 SGHTA and CDR2 FQGTGA. The CDR3 here is CASAGGAAGELFF. Here the CDR3 DNA reads TGTGCCAGCGCTGGGGGGGCGGCCGGGGAGCTGTTTTTT.

The J gene is TRBJ2-6, the V gene TRBV7-9; D gene uncertain. In germline, CDR1 is SEHNR, CDR2 FQNEAQ (reference sequence). This CDR3 comprises 18 residues. V was cut by 0 bases and J by 0 bases, with 12 bases left in between. CDR3 in amino acids: CASSLAATYSSGANVLTF. In nucleotides, the CDR3 is TGTGCCAGCAGCTTAGCTGCAACCTACAGCTCTGGGGCCAACGTCCTGACTTTC.

The chain uses TRBV20-1 and TRBJ2-3; D is unclear. This CDR3 is built from 11 residues. The germline V gene has CDR1 DFQATT and CDR2 SNEGSKA (reference sequence). Trimming shortened V by 3 bases and J by 6 bases, and 7 bases separated the two germline ends. CDR3: CSASLADTQYF. DNA of the CDR3: TGCAGTGCTAGTTTAGCCGATACGCAGTATTTT.

V and J are TRBV5-5 and TRBJ2-1; D gene ambiguous. In germline, CDR1 is SGHKS, CDR2 YYEKEE (reference sequence). There are 11 residues in the CDR3. Trimming shortened V by 2 bases and J by 8 bases, and 5 bases separated the two germline ends. The CDR3 sequence: CASSLLDEQFF. The CDR3 bases are TGTGCCAGCAGCTTACTCGATGAGCAGTTCTTC.

The chain couples TRBV28 to TRBJ1-2; no firm D call. The ends were cut back, 2 bases at V and 7 bases at J, with 14 bases in the middle. Germline CDR1 MDHEN, CDR2 SYDVKM. The CDR3 has 14 residues. The CDR3, as DNA: TGTGCCAGCAGTTTACTAGGCCGTGGAGGTGGCTACACCTTC. Amino acids: CASSLLGRGGGYTF.

The chain has TRBV28 and TRBJ1-2, with D maybe TRBD1 (5 bases). The CDR3 extends over 13 amino acids. The germline CDR1 and CDR2 sequences are MDHEN and SYDVKM. The ends were cut back, 5 bases at V and 6 bases at J, with 13 bases in the middle. DNA of the CDR3: TGTGCCAGCAGTAATGACAGAACCCATGGCTACACCTTC. It encodes CASSNDRTHGYTF.

The chain combines TRBV7-9 with TRBJ2-2; no clear D gene. Trimming took 5 bases from V and 3 from J, leaving 10 bases between them. The CDR3 is made up of 14 amino acids. Germline values: CDR1 SEHNR, CDR2 FQNEAQ (reference sequence). In DNA form, the CDR3 reads TGTGCCAGCAGCCCAGGCTGGGACACCGGGGAGCTGTTTTTT. This translates into CASSPGWDTGELFF.

This chain uses TRBV7-2 with TRBJ2-4; 11 bases match TRBD2. V dropped 5 bases and J dropped 0; count of bases not matched to a gene: 6. From germline, CDR1 is SGHTA and CDR2 FQGNSA. The CDR3 runs 17 residues. The CDR3 loop is CASSNPGLAEAKNIQYF. In DNA, the CDR3 is TGTGCCAGCAGCAATCCGGGACTAGCGGAAGCCAAAAACATTCAGTACTTC.

The count of this clone is one. DNA for the CDR3: TGCGCCAGCAGCCACATCCCGAGACAGGGTCCCACCTATGGCTACACCTTC. Translation gives CASSHIPRQGPTYGYTF. This rearrangement joins TRBV4-3 to TRBJ1-2; TRBD1 matches at 7 bases. In germline, CDR1 is LGHNA, CDR2 YSLEER. J was trimmed by 4 bases and V by 3 bases; bases with no gene match: 14. The CDR3 has 17 residues.

The V gene is TRBV30, the J gene TRBJ2-2, with 8 bases lining up with TRBD2. The CDR3 totals 15 residues. Trimming at V came to 0 bases and at J to 4 bases, leaving 4 bases not matched to a gene. Germline loops: CDR1 GTSNPN, CDR2 SVGIG (reference sequence). CDR3 sequence (DNA): TGTGCCTGGAGTGTAGTCGGGGGGGGCACCGGGGAGCTGTTTTTT. Amino acids: CAWSVVGGGTGELFF.

The rearrangement uses TRBV4-1 and TRBJ1-2, with D possibly matching TRBD1 (5 bases). Germline values: CDR1 MGHRA, CDR2 YSYEKL. The CDR3 is 16 residues long. Between the trimmed V and J ends, which lost 1 base and 5 bases, there was a span of 17 bases. The CDR3 here is CASSQAEKQGSYGYTF. The CDR3, as DNA: TGCGCCAGCAGCCAAGCGGAAAAGCAGGGTTCGTATGGCTACACCTTC.